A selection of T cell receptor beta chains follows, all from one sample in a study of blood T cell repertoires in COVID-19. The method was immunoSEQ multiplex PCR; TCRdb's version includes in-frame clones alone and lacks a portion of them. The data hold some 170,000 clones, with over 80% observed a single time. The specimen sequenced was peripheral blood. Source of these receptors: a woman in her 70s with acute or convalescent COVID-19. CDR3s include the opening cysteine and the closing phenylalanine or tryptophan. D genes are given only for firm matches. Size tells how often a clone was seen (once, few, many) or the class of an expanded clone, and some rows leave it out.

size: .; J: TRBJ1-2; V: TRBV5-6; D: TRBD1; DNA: TGTGCCAGCAGCTTGCGGGACAGGGTCTATGGCTACACCTTC; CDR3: CASSLRDRVYGYTF
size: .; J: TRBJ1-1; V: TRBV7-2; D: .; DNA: TGTGCCAGCAGCTTAGAGGCCAGGGTTGCCAGCCTGAACACTGAAGCTTTCTTT; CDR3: CASSLEARVASLNTEAFF
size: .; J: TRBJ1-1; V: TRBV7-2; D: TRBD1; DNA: TGTGCCAGCAGCTTAGCCGAGGGGGCCACCCGGGGGACTGAAGCTTTCTTT; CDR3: CASSLAEGATRGTEAFF
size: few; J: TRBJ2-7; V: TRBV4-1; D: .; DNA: TGCGCCAGCAGCCAACGTCACGGGAGTTTCTACGAGCAGTACTTC; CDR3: CASSQRHGSFYEQYF
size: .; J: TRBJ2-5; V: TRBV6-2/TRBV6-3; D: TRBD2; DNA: TGTGCCAGCAGTACCCTAGCGGGAGGGGTGGAGACCCAGTACTTC; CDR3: CASSTLAGGVETQYF
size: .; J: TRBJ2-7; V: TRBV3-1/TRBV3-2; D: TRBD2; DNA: TGTGCCAGCAGCCAACCATCTCAAAGGACGGGAGGAGAGCAGTACTTC; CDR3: CASSQPSQRTGGEQYF
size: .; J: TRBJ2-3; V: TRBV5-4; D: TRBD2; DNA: TGTGCCAGCAGCTTCCCTAGCGGGAGTAGAACAGATACGCAGTATTTT; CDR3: CASSFPSGSRTDTQYF
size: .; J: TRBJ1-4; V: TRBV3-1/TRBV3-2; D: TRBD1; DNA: TGTGCCAGCAGCCCGACCGGGACAGGAGATGAAAAACTGTTTTTT; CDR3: CASSPTGTGDEKLFF
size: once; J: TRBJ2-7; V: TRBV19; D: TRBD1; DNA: TGTGCCAGTAGTATAGGGGGACAGACGAGCGAGCAGTACTTC; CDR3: CASSIGGQTSEQYF
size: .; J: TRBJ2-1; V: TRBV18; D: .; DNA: TGTGCCAGCTCACCACCTAGCCGGAATGAGCAGTTCTTC; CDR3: CASSPPSRNEQFF
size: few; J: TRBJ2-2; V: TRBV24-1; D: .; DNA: TGTGCCACCAGTGTGTCCAGGGGTGTTACCGGGGAGCTGTTTTTT; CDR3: CATSVSRGVTGELFF
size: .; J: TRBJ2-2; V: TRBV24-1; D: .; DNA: TGTGCCACCAGTGATTTTTTAGGACAACCGAACACCGGGGAGCTGTTTTTT; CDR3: CATSDFLGQPNTGELFF
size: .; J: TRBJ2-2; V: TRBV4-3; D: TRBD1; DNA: TGCGCCAGCAGCCGACGGACAGGCCGAGGAGGCTCGAACACCGGGGAGCTGTTTTTT; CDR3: CASSRRTGRGGSNTGELFF
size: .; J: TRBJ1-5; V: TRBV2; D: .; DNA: TGTGCCAGCAACCAGGGCCCCAACCCTAATCAGCCCCAGCATTTT; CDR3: CASNQGPNPNQPQHF
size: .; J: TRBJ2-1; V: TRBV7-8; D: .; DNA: TGTGCCAGCAGCTTAGCGGGAGACTACAATGAGCAGTTCTTC; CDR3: CASSLAGDYNEQFF
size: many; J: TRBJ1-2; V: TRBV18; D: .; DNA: TGTGCCAGCTCACTGGTTGGTGCGGGTCTGGGTTCTAACTATGGCTACACCTTC; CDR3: CASSLVGAGLGSNYGYTF
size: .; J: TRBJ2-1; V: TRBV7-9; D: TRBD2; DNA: TGTGCCAGCAGCTTAAGCGGGAGGGTCTACAATGAGCAGTTCTTC; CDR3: CASSLSGRVYNEQFF
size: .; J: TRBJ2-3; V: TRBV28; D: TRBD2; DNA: TGTGCCAGCAGTTTTGCGGGGGGGCCGGGCACAGATACGCAGTATTTT; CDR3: CASSFAGGPGTDTQYF
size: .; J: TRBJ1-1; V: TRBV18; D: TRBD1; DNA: TGTGCCAGCTTAACAGGGGTGAACACTGAAGCTTTCTTT; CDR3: CASLTGVNTEAFF
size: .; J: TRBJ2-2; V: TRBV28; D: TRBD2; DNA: TGTGCCAGCAGTTTGGGACTAGCCTCCGGGGAGCTGTTTTTT; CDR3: CASSLGLASGELFF
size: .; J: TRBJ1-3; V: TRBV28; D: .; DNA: TGTGCCAGCAGTTTAACGGCGGCTGGAAACACCATATATTTT; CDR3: CASSLTAAGNTIYF
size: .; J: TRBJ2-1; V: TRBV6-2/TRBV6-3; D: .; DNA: TGTGCCAGCAGCCCTCGAGCGGGTGGGGCATACAATGAGCAGTTCTTC; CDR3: CASSPRAGGAYNEQFF
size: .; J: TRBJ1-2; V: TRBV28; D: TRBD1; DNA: TGTGCCACCAGGACAGGGGGTCCCTATGGCTACACCTTC; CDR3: CATRTGGPYGYTF
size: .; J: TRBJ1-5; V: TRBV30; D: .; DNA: TGTGCCTGGAGTGCCGACGGGAATCAGCCCCAGCATTTT; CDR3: CAWSADGNQPQHF
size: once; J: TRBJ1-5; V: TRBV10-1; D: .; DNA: TGCGCCAGCAGTCGGACAGTTAATCAGCCCCAGCATTTT; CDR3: CASSRTVNQPQHF
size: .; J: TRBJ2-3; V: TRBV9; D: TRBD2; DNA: TGTGCCAGCAGCTGGTCGGGGGAGGGAGATACGCAGTATTTT; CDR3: CASSWSGEGDTQYF
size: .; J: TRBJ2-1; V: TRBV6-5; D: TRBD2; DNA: TGTGCCAGCAGTTACTCGAGCCTAGCGGGAAGGGAGCAGTTCTTC; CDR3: CASSYSSLAGREQFF
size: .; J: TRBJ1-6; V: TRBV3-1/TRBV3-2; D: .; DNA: TGTGCCAGCAACCAAAGAGGTAATTCACCCCTCCACTTT; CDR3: CASNQRGNSPLHF
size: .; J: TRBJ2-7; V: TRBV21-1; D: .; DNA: TGTGCCAGCAGCAAATCCGGTGAGCAGTACTTC; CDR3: CASSKSGEQYF
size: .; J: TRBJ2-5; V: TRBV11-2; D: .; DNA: TGTGCCAGCAGCTTAGATCGTTTGGAGACCCAGTACTTC; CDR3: CASSLDRLETQYF
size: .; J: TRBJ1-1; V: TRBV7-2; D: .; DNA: TGTGCCAGCAGATTCTCTGTGAACACTGAAGCTTTCTTT; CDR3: CASRFSVNTEAFF
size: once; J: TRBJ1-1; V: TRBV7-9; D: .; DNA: TGTGCCAGCAGCTTAAACAAAGACACTGAAGCTTTCTTT; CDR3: CASSLNKDTEAFF
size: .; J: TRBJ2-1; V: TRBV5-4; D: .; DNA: TGTGCCAGCAGCTTGGGTACTAGCCTCGATGAGCAGTTCTTC; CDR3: CASSLGTSLDEQFF
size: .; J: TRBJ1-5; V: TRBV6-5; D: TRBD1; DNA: TGTGCCAGCATCAAGGGGGCTGAGCCCCAGCATTTT; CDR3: CASIKGAEPQHF
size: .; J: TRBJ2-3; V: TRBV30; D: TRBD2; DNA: TGTGCCTGGGGAAAGTGGACTAGTGAGGCAGATACGCAGTATTTT; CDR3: CAWGKWTSEADTQYF
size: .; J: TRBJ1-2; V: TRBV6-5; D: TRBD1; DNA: TGTGCCAGCAACCTGGGACAGGGGGCGCCTCACACCTTC; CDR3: CASNLGQGAPHTF
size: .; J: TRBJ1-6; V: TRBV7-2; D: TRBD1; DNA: TGTGCCAGCAGCTTTCGGGACAGGGGGTCCTATAATTCACCCCTCCACTTT; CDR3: CASSFRDRGSYNSPLHF
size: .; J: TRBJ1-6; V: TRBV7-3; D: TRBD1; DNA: TGTGCCAGCAGCTTAATAGGGGGACAGGGTAATTCACCCCTCCACTTT; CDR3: CASSLIGGQGNSPLHF
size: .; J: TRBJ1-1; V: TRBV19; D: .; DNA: TGTGCCAGTAGTACCTTCACTGAAGCTTTCTTT; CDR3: CASSTFTEAFF
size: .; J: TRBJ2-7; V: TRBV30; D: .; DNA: TGTGCCTGCCAGGGGGGCTACGAGCAGTACTTC; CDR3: CACQGGYEQYF
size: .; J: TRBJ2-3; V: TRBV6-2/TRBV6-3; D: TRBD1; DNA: TGTGCCAGCAGTTACTCGGGACAGGGGGTAGATACGCAGTATTTT; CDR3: CASSYSGQGVDTQYF
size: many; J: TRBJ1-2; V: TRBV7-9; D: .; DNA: TGTGCCAGCAGCTCGAGAGGGGGCTACACCTTC; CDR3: CASSSRGGYTF